These 4 T cell receptor beta chains originate from one sample sequenced in a study of blood T cell repertoires in COVID-19. Generated by immunoSEQ multiplex PCR, the TCRdb table keeps only in-frame clones and is missing some. The sample lists over 85,000 clones; about 88% were seen once. Sequenced: peripheral blood. The receptor source for this set is a man aged 45-60 years with active or convalescent COVID-19.

The chain couples TRBV5-6 to TRBJ1-5; D remains ambiguous. CDR3 length equals 14 residues. Trimming left V 0 bases short and J 1 base short, with 5 bases between. Germline CDR1 reads SGHDT; CDR2 reads YYEEEE. Here the CDR3 reads CASSLGMSNQPQHF. The CDR3 DNA sequence: TGTGCCAGCAGCTTGGGTATGAGCAATCAGCCCCAGCATTTT.

In the case of this clone: Other DNA sequences in this sample translate to the same CDR3. This chain connects TRBV12-3 or TRBV12-4 to TRBJ1-2; D call uncertain. The ends were cut back, 3 bases at V and 3 bases at J, with 5 bases in the middle. The CDR3 contains 12 residues. DNA for the CDR3: TGTGCCAGCAGTTTCGGGGACTATGGCTACACCTTC. Protein: CASSFGDYGYTF.

This clone came up once. The chain couples TRBV18 to TRBJ2-1, with D unresolved. Trimming left V 3 bases short and J 0 bases short, with 9 bases between. Germline CDR1 is KGHSH and CDR2 is LQKENI. This CDR3 has 15 amino acids. CDR3 nucleotide sequence: TGTGCCAGCTCACCCCTATCGAGCTCCTACAATGAGCAGTTCTTC. This encodes CASSPLSSSYNEQFF.

This clone showed up just once. The gene calls are TRBV7-9 and TRBJ1-1; D might be TRBD1 (5 bases). V dropped 1 base and J dropped 11 bases, with 11 bases sitting between them. This CDR3 is built from 12 residues. Germline V gives CDR1 SEHNR, CDR2 FQNEAQ (reference sequence). CDR3 DNA: TGTGCCAGCAGCTTAGATTCCGGGGGGGCTTTCTTT. Translating gives CASSLDSGGAFF.